This TCR beta chain was captured in a study of blood T cell repertoires in COVID-19. Overall study context: Acute and convalescent COVID-19 specimens originated in the United States, Italy and Spain.

Germline CDR1 and CDR2: SEHNR and FQNEAQ (reference sequence). This CDR3 has 13 residues. Deletions cut 5 bases from V and 4 bases from J, with 10 bases between. Repertoires were generated with immunoSEQ multiplex PCR, while TCRdb's copy carries only in-frame clones and drops some. Of some 130,000 clones listed, approximately 83% are singletons. Material for sequencing was peripheral blood. The sequence came from a man between 35 and 55 years old with active or convalescent COVID-19. The chain is built from TRBV7-9 and TRBJ2-3, with D perhaps TRBD1 (5 bases). CDR3 sequence reads: CASSNRQSDTQYF. The CDR3 DNA is TGTGCCAGCAGCAACAGACAGTCAGATACGCAGTATTTT.